Below, one T cell receptor (beta chain) is given with its context. The repertoire was sequenced with immunoSEQ multiplex PCR; TCRdb's copy has only in-frame clones and lacks some. The data show around 450,000 clones, roughly 91% seen once. The data derive from a study of Ad26.COV2.S vaccination and SARS-CoV-2 variants. About the study: The study gave Ad26.COV2.S intramuscularly, once or twice 56 days apart.

As for treatment: approximately 18 received Ad26.COV2.S at low or high dose, single or two shots; a few received placebo; per-sample allocation not given. Specimen acquisition occurred on day 63 following the initial vaccine or placebo injection. The individual, an adult aged 18-55 years, was a donor in Boston. Sequenced material: peripheral blood, taken in a trial of Ad26.COV2.S vaccine versus placebo. The sequence was collected from a person between 18 and 65 years old who received the Ad26.COV2.S COVID-19 vaccine or a placebo.

The CDR3 reads CASSFAESYEQYF. For the CDR3, the DNA is TGTGCCAGCAGTTTTGCGGAGAGCTACGAGCAGTACTTC. The rearrangement links TRBV27 to TRBJ2-7; D is undetermined. CDR1 is MNHEY, CDR2 SMNVEV, per germline (reference sequence). V was pared by 3 bases and J by 3 bases, with 9 bases between. The CDR3 length is 13 residues.